Listed here are 27 T cell receptor beta chains from one sample, sequenced in a study of molecular identifiers for immune sequencing clone quantification. TCRdb reprocessed the PCR reads via MiXCR and lists one record per CDR3 protein. The table records about 630,000 distinct CDR3 sequences, around 25% of them present only once. Sequenced input: naive CD8+ T cells from blood, with Jurkat cell RNA spiked in. The sample's subset: FACS-sorted CD8+CD4-CCR7+CD45RA+ naive T cells. The receptors were sampled from a human donor in good health. Some libraries in this study had Jurkat cell RNA spiked in.

On this clonotype itself: The missing conserved phenylalanine or tryptophan at the end of this CDR3 makes a read error likely. The chain joins TRBV19 to TRBJ2-7; 8 nucleotides match TRBD2. Germline V lookup: CDR1 LNHDA, CDR2 SQIVND (reference sequence). Trimming cost V 5 bases and J 1 base; bases outside gene matches: 4. The CDR3 runs 14 residues. CDR3 sequence (DNA): TGTGCCAGTAGTGTGTTAGCGGGGTCCTACGAGCAGTACTCC. This sequence encodes CASSVLAGSYEQYS.

This clonotype came up once. With a much larger clone just one base away, this may be a read error. This chain uses TRBV4-3 with TRBJ2-1, with 11 bases fitting TRBD1. The CDR3 covers 16 residues. CDR1 is LGHNA, CDR2 YSLEER, per germline. This chain's CDR3 is CASSQEWDRGDKEQFF. DNA of the CDR3: TGCGCCAGCAGCCAAGAATGGGACAGGGGGGACAAAGAGCAGTTCTTC.

This clonotype occurred a few times. The J gene is TRBJ1-3, the V gene TRBV7-2; 8 bases agree with TRBD1. Germline lookup yields CDR1 SGHTA and CDR2 FQGNSA. Losses at the gene ends were 1 base for V and 0 bases for J; bases not matched to a gene: 5. The CDR3 is made up of 17 amino acids. The CDR3 bases are TGTGCCAGCAGCTTAGAGGGGACAGGCCTCTCTGGAAACACCATATATTTT. Translating it yields CASSLEGTGLSGNTIYF.

Ten or more counts support this clonotype. The chain couples TRBV5-1 to TRBJ2-5, with D perhaps matching TRBD1 or TRBD2 (6 bases each). V was clipped by 3 bases and J by 5 bases, with 17 bases between them. This CDR3 spans 15 amino acids. Germline V gene lookup returns CDR1 SGHRS and CDR2 YFSETQ. CDR3 amino acids: CASSYWGRGMETQYF. DNA of the CDR3: TGCGCCAGCAGCTATTGGGGGCGCGGGATGGAGACCCAGTACTTC. The variable domain in full, completed from reference TRBV5-1 and TRBJ2-5, reads KAGVTQTPRYLIKTRGQQVTLSCSPISGHRSVSWYQQTPGQGLQFLFEYFSETQRNKGNFPGRFSGRQFSNSRSEMNVSTLELGDSALYLCASSYWGRGMETQYFGPGTRLLVL.

Note on this clonotype: Given a much more abundant clone one base away, this may be a read error. This chain joins TRBV21-1 and TRBJ2-6; no check of the table's D call, TRBD2, against the DNA was made. TRBV21-1 is a listed pseudogene. The CDR3 is made up of 17 amino acids. CDR3 in amino acids: CASSTPGRPSGANVPTF. The CDR3, as DNA: TGTGCCAGCAGCACACCGGGACGGCCCTCTGGGGCCAACGTCCCGACTTTC.

This clonotype appeared a few times. The V and J genes are TRBV7-3 and TRBJ2-3; no clear D gene. The CDR3 sequence is 16 residues long. Trimming cost V 1 base and J 1 base, with 12 bases left between them. Germline CDR1 and CDR2: SGHTA and FQGTGA. This CDR3 is CASSLMGWLGTDTQYF. The CDR3 DNA is TGTGCCAGCAGCTTAATGGGTTGGCTAGGCACAGATACGCAGTATTTT.

This clonotype was detected only a few times. The chain couples TRBV20-1 to TRBJ2-3; D is perhaps TRBD2 (6 bases). CDR1 is DFQATT and CDR2 is SNEGSKA in the germline V gene (reference sequence). V shed 3 bases and J shed 0 bases, with 16 bases lying between them. The CDR3 is 16 residues long. CDR3 DNA sequence: TGCAGTGCTAGTTCTTACGGAGGGATTAGCACAGATACGCAGTATTTT. Residues: CSASSYGGISTDTQYF.

This clonotype was recorded a few times. The genes are TRBV24-1 and TRBJ2-2; TRBD2 matches 9 bases. The length of the CDR3 is 17 residues. Trimming at V came to 5 bases and at J to 6 bases, leaving 12 bases not matched to a gene. Germline V gene lookup returns CDR1 KGHDR and CDR2 SFDVKD. The CDR3: CATSVTYGAGGSGELFF. In nucleotides, the CDR3 is TGTGCCACCAGTGTGACTTACGGAGCGGGAGGCTCCGGGGAGCTGTTTTTT.

At least ten counts were recorded for this clonotype. This sequence joins TRBV5-1 and TRBJ2-3, with 12 positions matching TRBD1. The CDR3 extends over 20 amino acids. Germline CDR1 is SGHRS and CDR2 is YFSETQ. Unmatched junction bases numbered 13, after V lost 1 base and J lost 1 base. CDR3 protein: CASSLRGTGGYGIGTDTQYF. As DNA, the CDR3 is TGCGCCAGCAGCTTGAGAGGGACAGGGGGCTACGGAATCGGCACAGATACGCAGTATTTT.

About this clonotype: Lacking the conserved final phenylalanine or tryptophan, this CDR3 likely reflects a read error. This chain connects TRBV27 to TRBJ2-7; D not certain. Germline V gene sequence: CDR1 MNHEY, CDR2 SMNVEV (reference sequence). The CDR3 spans 15 residues. The chain's CDR3 is CASGLSQKGPYEQYS. The CDR3 bases are TGTGCCAGCGGTTTATCGCAGAAAGGGCCCTACGAGCAGTACTCC.

This clonotype was counted many times. This chain joins TRBV29-1 and TRBJ2-5; the D call may be TRBD1 or TRBD2 (5 bases each). The CDR3 loop spans 14 amino acids. Germline V gene data show CDR1 as SQVTM and CDR2 as ANQGSEA. V gave up 3 bases and J gave up 0 bases, with 11 bases separating them. CDR3 sequence: CSVEGTVYQETQYF. CDR3 DNA: TGCAGCGTTGAGGGGACGGTGTACCAAGAGACCCAGTACTTC.

In this sample, this clonotype turned up a few times. The V gene is TRBV7-9, the J gene TRBJ2-6, with unresolved D. The CDR3 covers 16 residues. CDR1 is SEHNR and CDR2 is FQNEAQ in the germline V gene (reference sequence). V was cut by 5 bases and J by 0 bases, with 11 bases left in between. The CDR3 loop reads CASSPILISGANVLTF. Here the CDR3 DNA reads TGTGCCAGCAGCCCCATTCTTATCTCTGGGGCCAACGTCCTGACTTTC.

The V call is TRBV6-5, the J call TRBJ2-7; no definite D call. The CDR3 has 13 amino acids. V was cut by 2 bases and J by 10 bases, with 15 bases left in between. Germline V gene sequence: CDR1 MNHEY, CDR2 SVGAGI. CDR3 residues: CASSYGITYKQYF. The CDR3 DNA sequence: TGTGCCAGCAGTTACGGGATAACCTACAAACAGTACTTC.

This clonotype was counted a few times. The chain uses TRBV2 and TRBJ2-3, with TRBD2 identical over 8 bases. Germline V gene lookup returns CDR1 SNHLY and CDR2 FYNNEI. There are 14 residues in the CDR3. V lost 11 bases and J lost 0; bases outside the gene matches: 7. CDR3 coding DNA: TGTGCCCCGGGGGGGGGCCCTAGCACAGATACGCAGTATTTT. Translating it yields CAPGGGPSTDTQYF.

The chain links TRBV18 to TRBJ1-1; D gene ambiguous. The CDR3 runs to 14 residues. Per germline, CDR1 KGHSH and CDR2 LQKENI. V was pared by 6 bases and J by 3 bases, with 14 bases between. CDR3 coding DNA: TGTGCCAGCTCGCAGGAACCGGCATACACTGAAGCTTTCTTT. Protein: CASSQEPAYTEAFF.

As for this clonotype: The CDR3 end shows no conserved phenylalanine or tryptophan, and so a read error is likely. V gene TRBV19 combines with J gene TRBJ1-1, with D unresolved. The CDR3 is 13 residues long. Looked up from germline, CDR1 is LNHDA and CDR2 is SQIVND (reference sequence). V lost 1 base and J lost 5, with 8 bases in between. CDR3 sequence reads: CASSIVGGTEAFY. The CDR3 bases are TGTGCCAGTAGTATAGTAGGTGGGACTGAAGCTTTCTAT.

The table lists this clonotype with many counts. This chain links TRBV11-2 with TRBJ1-2; 12 nucleotides align to TRBD1. The CDR3 consists of 16 residues. The junction had 8 bases not matched to a gene; V was cut back by 4 bases and J by 5 bases. Looked up from germline, CDR1 is SGHAT and CDR2 is FQNNGV. The CDR3 loop is CASSSLPGQGAYGYTF. The CDR3 DNA follows: TGTGCCAGCAGCTCCTTACCGGGACAGGGGGCGTATGGCTACACCTTC.

This clonotype has only a few counts. The chain carries TRBV20-1 and TRBJ2-2; no clear D gene. The V and J ends lost 1 base and 1 base respectively, with 1 base between them. The CDR3 is 12 residues long. Germline CDR1 is DFQATT and CDR2 is SNEGSKA (reference sequence). The DNA for the CDR3 is TGCAGTGCTAGAGGGAACACCGGGGAGCTGTTTTTT. This gives the protein CSARGNTGELFF.

There are many counts of this clonotype. The chain carries TRBV28 and TRBJ2-7; 7 bases agree with TRBD2. Trimming cost V 6 bases and J 0 bases; bases outside gene matches: 5. Germline V CDR1 and CDR2: MDHEN, SYDVKM. CDR3 length equals 14 residues. CDR3 loop: CASRELASSYEQYF. CDR3 DNA: TGTGCCAGCAGGGAACTAGCGAGCTCCTACGAGCAGTACTTC.

This chain uses TRBV19 with TRBJ2-7, with TRBD2 identical over 14 bases. Germline-derived CDR1 and CDR2 are LNHDA and SQIVND (reference sequence). V trimming: 5 bases; J trimming: 3 bases; junction bases outside the gene matches: 3. This CDR3 is built from 15 residues. The CDR3 reads CASSAGLAGVYEQYF. DNA of the CDR3: TGTGCCAGTAGTGCGGGACTAGCGGGGGTCTACGAGCAGTACTTC.

The chain uses TRBV12-3 or TRBV12-4 and TRBJ1-1; weak D call: TRBD1 (6 bases). The length of the CDR3 is 13 residues. V was clipped by 3 bases and J by 8 bases, with 13 bases between them. The CDR3 DNA reads TGTGCCAGCAGTTTTGGGGGCCCTAGGGAAGCTTTCTTT. The encoded protein is CASSFGGPREAFF.

As for this clonotype: A junction boundary mismatches the germline segment, possibly from a read error. The rearrangement joins TRBV6-5 to TRBJ2-3; no definite D call. Germline V lookup: CDR1 MNHEY, CDR2 SVGAGI. This CDR3 has 13 amino acids. The chain's CDR3 is CASSYGTTVTQYF. DNA of the CDR3: TGTGCCAGCTCGTACGGAACTACAGTTACGCAGTATTTT.

This clonotype showed up many times. This sequence joins TRBV29-1 and TRBJ2-5; no clear D gene. The CDR3 sequence is 15 residues long. The V end lost 7 bases, the J end lost 2 bases, and 20 bases lay between the germline ends. In germline, CDR1 is SQVTM, CDR2 ANQGSEA. CDR3 in amino acids: CSAEDTAYTQETQYF. Written as DNA, the CDR3 is TGCAGCGCCGAAGACACAGCTTACACTCAAGAGACCCAGTACTTC.

This clonotype was found many times. The V and J genes are TRBV7-9 and TRBJ2-5, with 7 bases fitting TRBD1. Germline CDR1 SEHNR, CDR2 FQNEAQ (reference sequence). The CDR3 is 14 amino acids. Trimming removed 5 bases from V and 4 bases from J; junction bases left unmatched: 7. The CDR3 DNA reads as TGTGCCAGCAGCGATAGGACAGGTCCAGAGACCCAGTACTTC. Translating it yields CASSDRTGPETQYF.

This clonotype was counted at least ten times. This rearrangement joins TRBV12-5 to TRBJ2-7; D call uncertain. Germline CDR1 LGHNT, CDR2 FRNRAP. Deletions cut 5 bases from V and 6 bases from J, with 11 bases between. This CDR3 is 12 amino acids long. CDR3 nucleotides: TGTGCTAGTGGTCCCCTTGGGCCCGAGCAGTACTTC. Translating gives CASGPLGPEQYF.

Notes on this clonotype: A read error may produce the germline difference seen at one junction end. The V call is TRBV28, the J call TRBJ1-3, with 7 bases identical to TRBD1. This CDR3 is built from 15 residues. Germline V gene sequence: CDR1 MDHEN, CDR2 SYDVKM. DNA of the CDR3: TGTGCCAGCAGCCACAGGGGAGTGGGTGGAATCACCATATATTTT. Translated, it gives CASSHRGVGGITIYF. Using reference TRBV28 and TRBJ1-3 for the parts outside the CDR3, the full variable domain is DVKVTQSSRYLVKRTGEKVFLECVQDMDHENMFWYRQDPGLGLRLIYFSYDVKMKEKGDIPEGYSVSREKKERFSLILESASTNQTSMYLCASSHRGVGGITIYFGEGSWLTVV.

With regard to this clonotype: As the CDR3 is not closed by the conserved phenylalanine or tryptophan, this likely results from a read error. This sequence joins TRBV7-8 and TRBJ1-5, with 10 positions matching TRBD1. Germline loops: CDR1 SGHVS, CDR2 FQNEAQ. The CDR3 spans 17 residues. V lost 5 bases, J lost 7 bases, and 14 bases stayed unmatched. The CDR3 loop reads CASSLGAGQGLGQPQHL. The CDR3, as DNA: TGTGCCAGCAGCCTAGGCGCGGGACAGGGGTTAGGGCAGCCCCAGCATCTT.